This TCR beta chain appears in the sequencing data of a study of blood T cells in healthy people across ages. Using a J-beta primer mix together with a sample-barcoded 5' primer, a second PCR was run for roughly 6 to 12 cycles. Every cDNA was tagged by a template-switch adaptor with 12 random nucleotides. TCRdb used MiXCR to reprocess the 5' RACE reads, holding one entry per CDR3 protein. The sample holds more than 900,000 distinct CDR3 sequences, around 29% seen once. Donors ranged from roughly 6 to 90 years old and were healthy Caucasians in Russia. Donors each provided roughly 11 milliliters of peripheral blood. This clonotype turned up a few times. This CDR3 region has 18 residues. Germline V gene lookup returns CDR1 MGHRA and CDR2 YSYEKL. V lost 1 base to trimming and J lost 0 bases; unmatched junction nucleotides: 2. These records were also assigned to another study, of T cells of mothers and their children. From that second work: All extracted RNA went into cDNA synthesis, approximately 1.4 ug per 15 ul.

This sequence originates from a woman aged 40 to 55 in good health. The chain joins TRBV4-1 to TRBJ2-1; the match to TRBD2 covers 14 bases. Sequences were obtained from blood. Written as DNA, the CDR3 is TGCGCCAGCAGCCAAGGACTAGCGGGGGGGCACTCCTACAATGAGCAGTTCTTC. The encoded protein is CASSQGLAGGHSYNEQFF.